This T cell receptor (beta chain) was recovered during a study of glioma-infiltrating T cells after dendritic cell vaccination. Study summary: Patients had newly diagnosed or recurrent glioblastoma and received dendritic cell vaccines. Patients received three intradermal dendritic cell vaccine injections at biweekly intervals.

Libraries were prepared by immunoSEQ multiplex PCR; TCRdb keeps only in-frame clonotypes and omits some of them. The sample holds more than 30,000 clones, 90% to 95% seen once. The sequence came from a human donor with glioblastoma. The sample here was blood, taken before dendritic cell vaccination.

As DNA, the CDR3 is TGTGCCAGCAGTTTAGGGTTCGCGGGCGGGGAGCTGTTTTTT. Protein sequence: CASSLGFAGGELFF. V and J are TRBV27 and TRBJ2-2; possibly TRBD2 for D (5 bases). V dropped 2 bases and J dropped 7 bases, with 11 bases sitting between them. Germline CDR1 is MNHEY and CDR2 is SMNVEV (reference sequence). The CDR3 length is 14 residues.